A selection of T cell receptor beta chains follows, all from one sample in a study of blood T cell repertoires in COVID-19. Assay used: immunoSEQ multiplex PCR; TCRdb lists only in-frame clones, some missing. This sample carries approximately 80,000 clones, 81% of them seen once, and the ten largest clones take approximately 44%. Sequences were obtained from peripheral blood. All receptors derive from an elderly man with acute or convalescent COVID-19. Both conserved end residues are part of each CDR3. The order of the fields is J gene, D gene, V gene, clone size, CDR3 protein, CDR3 DNA. D genes are given only for firm matches. Only part of the rows carry a size: once, few, many, or a class if the clone is expanded.

TRBJ2-5 TRBD2 TRBV18 . CASSPQREPQETQYF TGTGCCAGCTCACCTCAGCGGGAGCCCCAAGAGACCCAGTACTTC
TRBJ2-5 TRBD2 TRBV6-6 . CASSYSRTSGATQYF TGTGCCAGCAGTTACTCGAGGACTAGCGGGGCGACCCAGTACTTC
TRBJ1-1 . TRBV10-3 . CAISEAGNTEAFF TGTGCCATCAGTGAGGCGGGTAACACTGAAGCTTTCTTT
TRBJ2-1 TRBD2 TRBV9 . CASSVGGSGYNEQFF TGTGCCAGCAGCGTAGGCGGGAGTGGCTACAATGAGCAGTTCTTC
TRBJ1-4 TRBD1 TRBV7-9 . CASSIRQGDEGLFF TGTGCCAGCAGCATCAGACAGGGGGACGAGGGACTGTTTTTT
TRBJ1-3 . TRBV9 few CASSVEESSGNTIYF TGTGCCAGCAGCGTAGAGGAGAGCTCTGGAAACACCATATATTTT
TRBJ2-2 TRBD1 TRBV6-6 . CASSYDRGPDTGELFF TGTGCCAGCAGTTATGACAGGGGGCCGGACACCGGGGAGCTGTTTTTT
TRBJ2-2 . TRBV7-2 . CASSLIGEFSGELFF TGTGCCAGCAGCTTAATCGGGGAATTCTCCGGGGAGCTGTTTTTT
TRBJ1-2 TRBD1 TRBV19 . CASRGTGEVYTF TGTGCCAGTAGGGGGACAGGGGAAGTCTACACCTTC
TRBJ2-1 TRBD1 TRBV3-1/TRBV3-2 few CASSQDRAGGRNNEQFF TGTGCCAGCAGCCAAGATCGGGCAGGGGGCAGGAACAATGAGCAGTTCTTC
TRBJ2-3 TRBD1 TRBV19 . CASTVLGQGRDTQYF TGTGCCAGTACCGTATTGGGACAGGGGCGAGATACGCAGTATTTT
TRBJ1-4 TRBD1 TRBV18 . CASSNGQGATNEKLFF TGTGCCAGCTCAAACGGACAGGGGGCAACTAATGAAAAACTGTTTTTT
TRBJ1-4 . TRBV7-2 . CASSLMDSEKLFF TGTGCCAGCAGCTTAATGGACTCTGAAAAACTGTTTTTT
TRBJ2-7 TRBD1 TRBV19 . CASSLAGGTYEQYF TGTGCCAGTAGTCTGGCAGGGGGTACCTACGAGCAGTACTTC
TRBJ2-7 TRBD1 TRBV28 . CASSTTGRGYEQYF TGTGCCAGCAGCACGACAGGGCGAGGCTACGAGCAGTACTTC
TRBJ2-3 TRBD2 TRBV18 . CASSPRERTSGASTDTQYF TGTGCCAGCTCACCCCGAGAGAGGACTAGCGGGGCAAGCACAGATACGCAGTATTTT
TRBJ1-1 . TRBV7-3 . CASSLSGSRNTEAFF TGTGCCAGCAGCTTATCGGGGAGTCGGAACACTGAAGCTTTCTTT
TRBJ1-2 TRBD1 TRBV5-4 . CASSTGQGNYGYTF TGTGCCAGCAGCACGGGACAGGGAAACTATGGCTACACCTTC
TRBJ1-6 TRBD1 TRBV19 . CASSKDRADSPLHF TGTGCCAGTAGTAAGGACAGGGCGGATTCACCCCTCCACTTT
TRBJ1-1 . TRBV2 . CASSEVTVKNTEAFF TGTGCCAGCAGTGAAGTTACAGTCAAGAACACTGAAGCTTTCTTT
TRBJ1-3 . TRBV7-9 . CASSLGDTRNTIYF TGTGCCAGCAGCTTAGGGGACACCCGGAACACCATATATTTT
TRBJ2-3 TRBD2 TRBV27 . CASSPGLAATDTQYF TGTGCCAGCAGTCCCGGACTAGCGGCCACAGATACGCAGTATTTT
TRBJ2-1 . TRBV6-5 . CASSYSGSSYNEQFF TGTGCCAGCAGTTACTCAGGGAGCTCCTACAATGAGCAGTTCTTC
TRBJ2-7 TRBD1 TRBV11-3 . CASSLESTGVHEQYF TGTGCCAGCAGCTTAGAAAGCACAGGGGTCCACGAGCAGTACTTC
TRBJ2-2 . TRBV18 . CASSPRRGARGTGELFF TGTGCCAGCTCACCACGCAGGGGGGCCAGGGGCACCGGGGAGCTGTTTTTT
TRBJ1-1 TRBD1 TRBV6-5 . CASMLQGYTEAFF TGTGCCAGCATGCTACAGGGGTACACTGAAGCTTTCTTT
TRBJ1-1 . TRBV5-8 . CASSLGKQANTEAFF TGTGCCAGCAGCTTGGGGAAACAGGCGAACACTGAAGCTTTCTTT
TRBJ2-7 TRBD2 TRBV19 . CASSKTSGTLEQYF TGTGCCAGTAGTAAAACTAGCGGGACGTTAGAGCAGTACTTC
TRBJ2-5 TRBD2 TRBV28 few CASSSMLYQGTRTSPPETQYF TGTGCCAGCAGCTCTATGCTTTATCAGGGGACAAGGACTAGCCCTCCAGAGACCCAGTACTTC
TRBJ1-2 . TRBV30 few CAWSPTDRSYGYTF TGTGCCTGGAGTCCTACTGACAGGTCCTATGGCTACACCTTC
TRBJ2-2 . TRBV19 . CASSMNSLNTGELFF TGTGCCAGTAGTATGAACAGTCTTAACACCGGGGAGCTGTTTTTT
TRBJ1-5 . TRBV18 few CASSPGQNSNQPQHF TGTGCCAGCTCACCCGGACAGAATAGCAATCAGCCCCAGCATTTT
TRBJ2-3 TRBD2 TRBV4-1 . CASSLRLAGGEDTQYF TGCGCCAGCAGCCTCCGACTAGCGGGAGGAGAAGATACGCAGTATTTT
TRBJ2-7 . TRBV19 . CASSISPFSYEQYF TGTGCCAGTAGTATAAGCCCTTTCTCCTACGAGCAGTACTTC
TRBJ1-6 . TRBV19 . CASSMMSGGGSPLHF TGTGCCAGTAGTATGATGTCTGGTGGCGGTTCACCCCTCCACTTT
TRBJ1-1 . TRBV18 . CASSPVGLAEAFF TGTGCCAGCTCACCCGTGGGACTAGCCGAAGCTTTCTTT
TRBJ2-2 TRBD1 TRBV6-4 . CASALTGANTGELFF TGTGCCAGCGCCCTGACAGGGGCGAACACCGGGGAGCTGTTTTTT
TRBJ1-3 . TRBV5-1 . CASSTQGYSGNTIYF TGCGCCAGCAGCACACAGGGTTACTCTGGAAACACCATATATTTT
TRBJ1-6 . TRBV25-1 . CASSGTTASSYNSPLHF TGTGCCAGCAGTGGTACGACAGCTAGCTCCTATAATTCACCCCTCCACTTT
TRBJ1-2 TRBD1 TRBV28 . CASRERGQGYYGYTF TGTGCCAGCAGGGAACGCGGACAGGGTTACTATGGCTACACCTTC
TRBJ1-6 . TRBV5-1 . CASSLKGDSPLHF TGCGCCAGCAGCTTGAAGGGGGATTCACCCCTCCACTTT
TRBJ1-5 TRBD1 TRBV28 . CASSLSGQLNQPQHF TGTGCCAGCAGTTTATCGGGACAGCTCAATCAGCCCCAGCATTTT
TRBJ2-1 TRBD1 TRBV28 once CATTGDVYNEQFF TGTGCCACCACAGGGGACGTATACAATGAGCAGTTCTTC
TRBJ2-7 TRBD1 TRBV6-5 . CASSYALGQVYGQYF TGTGCCAGCAGTTACGCTCTCGGACAGGTCTACGGGCAGTACTTC
TRBJ1-1 . TRBV18 . CASSADRGNTEAFF TGTGCCAGCTCAGCCGACAGAGGGAACACTGAAGCTTTCTTT
TRBJ1-2 . TRBV28 . CASRSDGNYGYTF TGTGCCAGCAGATCCGACGGGAACTATGGCTACACCTTC
TRBJ2-1 . TRBV5-4 . CASSFQYRSGVGEQFF TGTGCCAGCAGCTTTCAATACAGGTCAGGGGTTGGTGAGCAGTTCTTC
TRBJ1-5 . TRBV10-2 . CASRPGGSNQPQHF TGCGCCAGCAGGCCCGGGGGGAGCAATCAGCCCCAGCATTTT
TRBJ2-1 TRBD2 TRBV19 . CATGLAGVVYNEQFF TGTGCCACCGGACTAGCGGGAGTAGTGTACAATGAGCAGTTCTTC
TRBJ2-1 TRBD2 TRBV19 . CASSRASGRTSYYYNEQFF TGTGCCAGTAGTAGGGCTAGCGGGAGAACTTCTTACTACTACAATGAGCAGTTCTTC
TRBJ2-1 . TRBV19 once CASSNSHPPSNEQFF TGTGCCAGTAGTAATAGCCATCCGCCAAGCAATGAGCAGTTCTTC
TRBJ1-5 TRBD1 TRBV2 . CASSGQGRDQPQHF TGTGCCAGCAGTGGACAGGGAAGGGATCAGCCCCAGCATTTT
TRBJ2-7 TRBD1 TRBV12-3/TRBV12-4 . CASSFAGGHEQYF TGTGCCAGCAGTTTTGCAGGGGGCCACGAGCAGTACTTC
TRBJ2-7 . TRBV28 . CASSLLRAISYEQYF TGTGCCAGCAGTTTGTTGAGGGCAATCTCCTACGAGCAGTACTTC
TRBJ2-2 . TRBV5-4 . CASRTQENTGELFF TGTGCCAGCAGGACACAGGAGAACACCGGGGAGCTGTTTTTT